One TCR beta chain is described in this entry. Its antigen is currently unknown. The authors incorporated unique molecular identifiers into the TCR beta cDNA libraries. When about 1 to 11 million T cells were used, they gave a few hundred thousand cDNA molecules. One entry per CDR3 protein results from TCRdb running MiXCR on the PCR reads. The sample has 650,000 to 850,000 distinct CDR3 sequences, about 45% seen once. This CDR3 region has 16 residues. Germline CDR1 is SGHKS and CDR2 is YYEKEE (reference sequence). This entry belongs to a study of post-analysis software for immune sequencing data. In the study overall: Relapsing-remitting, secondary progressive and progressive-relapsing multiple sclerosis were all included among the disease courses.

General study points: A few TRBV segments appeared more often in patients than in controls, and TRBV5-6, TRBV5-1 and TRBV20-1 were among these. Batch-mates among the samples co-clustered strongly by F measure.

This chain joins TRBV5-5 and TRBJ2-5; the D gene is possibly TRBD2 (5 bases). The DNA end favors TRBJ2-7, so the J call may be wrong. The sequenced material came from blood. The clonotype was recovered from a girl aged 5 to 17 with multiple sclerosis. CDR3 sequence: CASSLSKAVSTYEQYF. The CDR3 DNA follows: TGTGCCAGCAGCTTGTCAAAAGCGGTGTCCACCTACGAGCAGTACTTC.